A selection of T cell receptor beta chains follows, all from one sample in a study of identical twins. One entry per CDR3 protein, called by TCRdb with MiXCR from the 5' RACE reads. The table records 420,000 or so distinct CDR3 sequences, about 18% of them present only once. The specimen was naive T cells sorted from blood. These receptors all come from a man aged 45-60 years in good health. Both conserved end residues are part of each CDR3. The D gene is left open where the match is weak. Not every row has a clone size; where given, it reads once, few, many or a size class.

D	V	size	J	CDR3	DNA
TRBD2	TRBV3-1	many	TRBJ2-7	CASSLIAGTSAYEQYF	TGTGCCAGCAGTCTAATTGCCGGGACTAGCGCCTACGAGCAGTACTTC
NA	TRBV7-9	few	TRBJ2-2	CASSFFRGGGELFF	TGTGCCAGCAGCTTCTTTCGGGGAGGCGGGGAGCTGTTTTTT
NA	TRBV6-1	many	TRBJ1-6	CASSEAQGRRNSPLHF	TGTGCCAGCAGTGAAGCGCAGGGAAGAAGGAATTCACCCCTCCACTTT
NA	TRBV11-1	many	TRBJ2-1	CASSSDRYNEQFF	TGTGCCAGCAGCTCTGACAGGTACAATGAGCAGTTCTTC
NA	TRBV10-3	NA	TRBJ1-1	CASGAGNTEAFF	TGTGCCAGCGGCGCGGGGAACACTGAAGCTTTCTTT
NA	TRBV15	NA	TRBJ2-7	CATSREAGTVYEQYF	TGTGCCACCAGCAGAGAAGCCGGGACTGTCTACGAGCAGTACTTC
NA	TRBV10-3	NA	TRBJ1-1	CAIKPGEGTEAFF	TGTGCCATCAAACCTGGCGAGGGGACTGAAGCTTTCTTT
NA	TRBV3-1	many	TRBJ2-7	CASSPEGWEPSSHEQYF	TGTGCCAGCAGCCCCGAGGGGTGGGAGCCCTCCTCCCACGAGCAGTACTTC
NA	TRBV19	NA	TRBJ1-4	CASKPGRWEKLFF	TGTGCCAGTAAGCCGGGCCGCTGGGAAAAACTGTTTTTT
NA	TRBV5-1	NA	TRBJ2-1	CASSLAGQWQFF	TGCGCCAGCAGCTTGGCCGGACAGTGGCAGTTCTTC
NA	TRBV7-9	NA	TRBJ2-2	CASSLGPLPPTGELFF	TGTGCCAGCAGCTTAGGTCCCCTTCCCCCAACCGGGGAGCTGTTTTTT
NA	TRBV6-2/TRBV6-3	many	TRBJ1-5	CASSYRDGYNQPQHF	TGTGCCAGCAGTTACCGGGACGGCTACAATCAGCCCCAGCATTTT
TRBD1	TRBV5-1	many	TRBJ2-1	CASSLTTGDEQFF	TGCGCCAGCAGCTTGACGACAGGGGATGAGCAGTTCTTC
TRBD2	TRBV18	NA	TRBJ2-1	CASSPAAGGHEQFF	TGTGCCAGCTCACCAGCAGCGGGAGGGCATGAGCAGTTCTTC
TRBD1	TRBV11-1	NA	TRBJ2-5	CASSSGTGVRETQYF	TGTGCCAGCAGCTCAGGGACAGGGGTTCGGGAGACCCAGTACTTC